Sequencing of this T cell receptor (beta chain) was carried out in a study of cytomegalovirus exposure and HLA in healthy donors. Worth noting for this clone: Its antigen is undetermined.

Findings of the study overall: One later analysis, an examination of the approximately 120 validation repertoires, found that first-cohort TCR clusters tended to co-occur in them. For cytomegalovirus status, the classifier reportedly gave diagnoses with high specificity and sensitivity. According to the study, approximately 150 TCR beta chains were cytomegalovirus-associated. Researchers reported that three CMV-associated chains were confirmed in vitro as CMV antigen-specific.

Trimming cost V 4 bases and J 5 bases, with 23 bases left between them. The CDR3 covers 18 residues. The germline V gene encodes CDR1 KGHSH and CDR2 LQKENI. Assay: immunoSEQ multiplex PCR; the TCRdb copy retains only in-frame clones and omits some. The sample records roughly 100,000 clones, around 87% being singletons. The genes are TRBV18 and TRBJ1-4; no firm D call. This receptor was identified in a woman in her late teens or twenties in good health and CMV-seropositive. Sequencing used PBMCs. The CDR3 reads CASSRRERSEKANEKLFF. In DNA form, the CDR3 reads TGTGCCAGCTCACGCCGGGAGAGAAGCGAAAAGGCGAATGAAAAACTGTTTTTT. The full variable domain, with the rest looked up from reference TRBV18 and TRBJ1-4, is NAGVMQNPRHLVRRRGQEARLRCSPMKGHSHVYWYRQLPEEGLKFMVYLQKENIIDESGMPKERFSAEFPKEGPSILRIQQVVRGDSAAYFCASSRRERSEKANEKLFFGSGTQLSVL.